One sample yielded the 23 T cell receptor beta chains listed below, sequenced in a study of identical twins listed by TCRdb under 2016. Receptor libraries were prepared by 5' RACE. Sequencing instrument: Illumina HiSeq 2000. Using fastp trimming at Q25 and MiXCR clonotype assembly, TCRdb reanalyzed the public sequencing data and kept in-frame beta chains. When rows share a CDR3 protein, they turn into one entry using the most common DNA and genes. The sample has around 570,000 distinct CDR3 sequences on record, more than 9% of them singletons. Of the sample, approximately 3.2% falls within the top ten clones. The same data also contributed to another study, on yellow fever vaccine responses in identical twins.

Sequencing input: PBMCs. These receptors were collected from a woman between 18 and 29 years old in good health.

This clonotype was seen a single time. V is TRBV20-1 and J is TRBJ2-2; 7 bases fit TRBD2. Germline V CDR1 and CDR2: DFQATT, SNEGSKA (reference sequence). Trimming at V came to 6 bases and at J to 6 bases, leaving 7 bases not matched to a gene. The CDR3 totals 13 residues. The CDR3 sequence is CSAPGEGAGELFF. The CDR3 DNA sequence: TGCAGTGCCCCTGGGGAGGGTGCCGGGGAGCTGTTTTTT.

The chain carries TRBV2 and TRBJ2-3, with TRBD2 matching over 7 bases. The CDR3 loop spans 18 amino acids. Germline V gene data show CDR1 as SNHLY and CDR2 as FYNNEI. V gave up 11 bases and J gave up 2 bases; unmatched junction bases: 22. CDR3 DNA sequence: TGTGCCCTCTGTTGGGCCCCCCTGGCGGGGGACTACACAGATACGCAGTATTTT. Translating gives CALCWAPLAGDYTDTQYF.

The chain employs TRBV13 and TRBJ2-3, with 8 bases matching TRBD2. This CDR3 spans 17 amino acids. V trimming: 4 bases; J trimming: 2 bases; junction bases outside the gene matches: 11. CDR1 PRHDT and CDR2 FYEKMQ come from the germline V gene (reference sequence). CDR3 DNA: TGTGCCAGCAGCTCCCCCAGGACGGGGGGGCCCACAGATACGCAGTATTTT. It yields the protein CASSSPRTGGPTDTQYF.

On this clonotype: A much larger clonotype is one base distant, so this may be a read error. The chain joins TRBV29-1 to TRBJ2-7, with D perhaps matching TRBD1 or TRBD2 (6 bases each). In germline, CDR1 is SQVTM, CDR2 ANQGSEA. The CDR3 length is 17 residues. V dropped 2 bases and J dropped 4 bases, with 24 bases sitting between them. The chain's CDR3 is CSVETPDVRGLRYEQYF. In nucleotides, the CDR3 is TGCAGCGTTGAAACCCCCGACGTCCGGGGGCTTCGTTACGAGCAGTACTTC.

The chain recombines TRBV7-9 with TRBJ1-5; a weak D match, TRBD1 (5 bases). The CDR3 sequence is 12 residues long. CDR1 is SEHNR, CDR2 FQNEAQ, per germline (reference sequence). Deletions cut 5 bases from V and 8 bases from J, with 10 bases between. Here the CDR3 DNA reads TGTGCCAGCAGCCAGACGACAGAGCCCCAGCATTTT. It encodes CASSQTTEPQHF. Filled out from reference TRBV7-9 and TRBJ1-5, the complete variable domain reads DTGVSQNPRHKITKRGQNVTFRCDPISEHNRLYWYRQTLGQGPEFLTYFQNEAQLEKSRLLSDRFSAERPKGSFSTLEIQRTEQGDSAMYLCASSQTTEPQHFGDGTRLSIL.

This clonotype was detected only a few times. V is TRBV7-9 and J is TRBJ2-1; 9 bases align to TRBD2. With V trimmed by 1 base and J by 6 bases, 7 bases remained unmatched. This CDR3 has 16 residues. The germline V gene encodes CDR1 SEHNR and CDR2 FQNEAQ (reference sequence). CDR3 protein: CASSLGLAGVINEQFF. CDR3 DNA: TGTGCCAGCAGCTTAGGATTAGCGGGAGTGATCAATGAGCAGTTCTTC. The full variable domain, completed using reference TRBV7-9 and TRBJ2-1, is DTGVSQNPRHKITKRGQNVTFRCDPISEHNRLYWYRQTLGQGPEFLTYFQNEAQLEKSRLLSDRFSAERPKGSFSTLEIQRTEQGDSAMYLCASSLGLAGVINEQFFGPGTRLTVL.

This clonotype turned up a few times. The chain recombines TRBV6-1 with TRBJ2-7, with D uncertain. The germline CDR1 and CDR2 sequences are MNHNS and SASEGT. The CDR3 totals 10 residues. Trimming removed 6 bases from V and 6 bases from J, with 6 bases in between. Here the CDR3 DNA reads TGTGCCAGCAGCGTGTTCGAGCAGTACTTC. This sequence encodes CASSVFEQYF.

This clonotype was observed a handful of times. The CDR3 loop reads CASSEKWFEKLFF. In DNA form, the CDR3 reads TGTGCCAGCAGTGAGAAGTGGTTCGAAAAACTGTTTTTT. This sequence joins TRBV6-1 and TRBJ1-4; D remains ambiguous. Germline V gene lookup returns CDR1 MNHNS and CDR2 SASEGT. V lost 3 bases to trimming and J lost 8 bases, with 10 bases between them. CDR3 length equals 13 residues.

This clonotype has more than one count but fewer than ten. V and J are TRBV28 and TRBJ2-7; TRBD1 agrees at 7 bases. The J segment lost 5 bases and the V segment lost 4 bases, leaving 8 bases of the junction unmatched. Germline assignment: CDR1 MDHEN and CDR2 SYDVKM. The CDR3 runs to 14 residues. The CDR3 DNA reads TGTGCCAGCAGTTATGACAGGGTTCTCCACGAGCAGTACTTC. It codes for CASSYDRVLHEQYF.

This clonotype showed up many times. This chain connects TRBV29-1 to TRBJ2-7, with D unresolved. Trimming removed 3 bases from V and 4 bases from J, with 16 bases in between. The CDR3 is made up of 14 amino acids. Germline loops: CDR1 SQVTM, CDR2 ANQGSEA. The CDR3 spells CSVDGKDGGYEQYF. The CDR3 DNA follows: TGCAGCGTTGATGGGAAGGACGGCGGATACGAGCAGTACTTC.

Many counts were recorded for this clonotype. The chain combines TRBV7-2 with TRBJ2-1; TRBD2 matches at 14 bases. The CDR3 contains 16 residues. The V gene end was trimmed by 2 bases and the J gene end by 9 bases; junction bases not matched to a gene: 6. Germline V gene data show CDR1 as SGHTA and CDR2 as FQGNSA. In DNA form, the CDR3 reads TGTGCCAGCAGCTTAAGTTTAGGACTAGCGGGGGGTGAGCAGTTCTTC. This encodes CASSLSLGLAGGEQFF.

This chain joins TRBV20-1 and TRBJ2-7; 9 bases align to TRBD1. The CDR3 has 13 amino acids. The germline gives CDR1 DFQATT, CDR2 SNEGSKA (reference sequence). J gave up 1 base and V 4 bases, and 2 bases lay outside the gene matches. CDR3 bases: TGCAGTGCTAAGACAGGGGGTTCCTACGAGCAGTACTTC. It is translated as CSAKTGGSYEQYF.

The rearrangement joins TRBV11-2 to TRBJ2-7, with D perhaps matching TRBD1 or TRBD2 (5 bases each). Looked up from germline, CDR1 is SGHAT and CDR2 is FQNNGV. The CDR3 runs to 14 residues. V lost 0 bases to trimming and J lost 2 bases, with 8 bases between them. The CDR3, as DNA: TGTGCCAGCAGCTTAGACGTGGGGGCCTACGAGCAGTACTTC. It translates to CASSLDVGAYEQYF.

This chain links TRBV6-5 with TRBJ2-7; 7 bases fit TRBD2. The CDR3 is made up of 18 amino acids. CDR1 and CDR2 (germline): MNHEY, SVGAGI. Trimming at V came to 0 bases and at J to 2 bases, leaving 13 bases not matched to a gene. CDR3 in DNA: TGTGCCAGCAGTTACTCGAGGAGTTTGGGGGGGGTGCCCTACGAGCAGTACTTC. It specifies CASSYSRSLGGVPYEQYF.

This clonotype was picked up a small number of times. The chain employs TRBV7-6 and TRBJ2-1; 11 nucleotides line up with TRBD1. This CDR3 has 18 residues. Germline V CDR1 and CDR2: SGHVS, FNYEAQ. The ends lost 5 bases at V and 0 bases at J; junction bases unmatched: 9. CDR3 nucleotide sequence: TGTGCCAGCAGCCATGGACAGGGGGCCCTCTTCTCCTACAATGAGCAGTTCTTC. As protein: CASSHGQGALFSYNEQFF.

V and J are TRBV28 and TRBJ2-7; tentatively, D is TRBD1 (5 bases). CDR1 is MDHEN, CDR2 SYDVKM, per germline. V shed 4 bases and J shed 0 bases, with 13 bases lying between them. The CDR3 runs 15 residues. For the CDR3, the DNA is TGTGCCAGCAGTTCAGGGATTGGAAGCTCCTACGAGCAGTACTTC. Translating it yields CASSSGIGSSYEQYF. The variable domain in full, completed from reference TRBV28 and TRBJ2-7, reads DVKVTQSSRYLVKRTGEKVFLECVQDMDHENMFWYRQDPGLGLRLIYFSYDVKMKEKGDIPEGYSVSREKKERFSLILESASTNQTSMYLCASSSGIGSSYEQYFGPGTRLTVT.

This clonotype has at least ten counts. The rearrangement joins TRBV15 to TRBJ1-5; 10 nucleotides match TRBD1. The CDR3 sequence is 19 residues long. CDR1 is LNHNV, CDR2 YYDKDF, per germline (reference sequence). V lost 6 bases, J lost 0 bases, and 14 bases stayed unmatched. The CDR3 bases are TGTGCCACCAGTGGGCCCCCGGACAGGGGGTACTCTAGCAATCAGCCCCAGCATTTT. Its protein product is CATSGPPDRGYSSNQPQHF.

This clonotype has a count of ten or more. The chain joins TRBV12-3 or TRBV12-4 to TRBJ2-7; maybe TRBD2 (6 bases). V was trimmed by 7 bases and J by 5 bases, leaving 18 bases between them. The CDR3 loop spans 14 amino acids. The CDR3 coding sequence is TGTGCCAGCACTTTGGCGGGGATTTTCGACGAGCAGTACTTC. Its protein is CASTLAGIFDEQYF.

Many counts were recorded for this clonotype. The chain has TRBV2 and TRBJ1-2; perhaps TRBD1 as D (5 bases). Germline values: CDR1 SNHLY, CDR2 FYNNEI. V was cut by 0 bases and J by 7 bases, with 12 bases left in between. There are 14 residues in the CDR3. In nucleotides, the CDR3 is TGTGCCAGCAGTGAAGCGCGGGGGGTCTCTGGCTACACCTTC. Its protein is CASSEARGVSGYTF.

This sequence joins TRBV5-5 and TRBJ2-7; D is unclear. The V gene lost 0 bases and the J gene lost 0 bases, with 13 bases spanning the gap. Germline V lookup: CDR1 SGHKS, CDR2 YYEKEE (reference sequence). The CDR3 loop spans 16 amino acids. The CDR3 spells CASSLAATDPSYEQYF. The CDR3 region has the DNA TGTGCCAGCAGCTTGGCGGCGACGGACCCCTCCTACGAGCAGTACTTC.

The chain's CDR3 is CASSQDLRPPQETQYF. The CDR3, as DNA: TGTGCCAGCAGCCAAGATCTGAGACCCCCGCAGGAGACCCAGTACTTC. J is TRBJ2-5 and V is TRBV3-1, with no clear D. Germline CDR1 LGHDT, CDR2 YNNKEL (reference sequence). The CDR3 contains 16 residues. The V end was cut by 0 bases, the J end by 5 bases, with 16 bases between.

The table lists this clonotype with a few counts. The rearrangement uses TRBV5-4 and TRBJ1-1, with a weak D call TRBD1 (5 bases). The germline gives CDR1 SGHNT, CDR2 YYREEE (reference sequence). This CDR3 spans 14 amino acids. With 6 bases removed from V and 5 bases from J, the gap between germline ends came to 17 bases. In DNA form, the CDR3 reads TGTGCCAGCACCCATCCCCAGGGTAGTACTGAAGCTTTCTTT. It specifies CASTHPQGSTEAFF.

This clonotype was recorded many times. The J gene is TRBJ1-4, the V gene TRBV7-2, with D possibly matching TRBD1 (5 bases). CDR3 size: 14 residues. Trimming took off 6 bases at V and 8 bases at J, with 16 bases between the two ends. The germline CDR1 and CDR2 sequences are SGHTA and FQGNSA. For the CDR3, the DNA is TGTGCCAGCAGTCATGGGGGAAACGGGGAAAAACTGTTTTTT. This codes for CASSHGGNGEKLFF. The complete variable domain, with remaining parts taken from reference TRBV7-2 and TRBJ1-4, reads GAGVSQSPSNKVTEKGKDVELRCDPISGHTALYWYRQSLGQGLEFLIYFQGNSAPDKSGLPSDRFSAERTGGSVSTLTIQRTQQEDSAVYLCASSHGGNGEKLFFGSGTQLSVL.